The following is a TCR beta chain sequence with its context. In the original analysis: Amplification from reference gene primers served as the basis for estimated nucleated cell counts. TCRdb's copy holds only in-frame clones and misses some; the assay was immunoSEQ multiplex PCR. V, J and clone size are those of that table, while D and trimming were read from the DNA. The data hold 100,000 to 110,000 clones, with roughly 80% observed a single time. The data derive from a study of blood T cell repertoires in COVID-19. Material for sequencing was peripheral blood. This receptor was identified in a man in his 70s with active or convalescent COVID-19.

The CDR3 region has the DNA TGCGCCAGCAGCTTGGAGCAGGGGGCTGGCTATGGCTACACCTTC. Translating gives CASSLEQGAGYGYTF. The chain couples TRBV5-1 to TRBJ1-2; 8 nucleotides match TRBD1. There are 15 residues in the CDR3. V was pared by 0 bases and J by 4 bases, with 5 bases of the junction left unmatched. Looked up from germline, CDR1 is SGHRS and CDR2 is YFSETQ.